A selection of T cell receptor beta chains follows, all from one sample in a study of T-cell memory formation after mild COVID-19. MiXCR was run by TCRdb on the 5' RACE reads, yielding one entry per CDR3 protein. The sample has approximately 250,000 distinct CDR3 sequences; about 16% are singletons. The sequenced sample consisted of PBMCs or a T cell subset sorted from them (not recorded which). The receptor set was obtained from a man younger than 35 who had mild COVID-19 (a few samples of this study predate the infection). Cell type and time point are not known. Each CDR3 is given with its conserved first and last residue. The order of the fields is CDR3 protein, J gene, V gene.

CDR3: CASSYGDPHQPQHF
J: TRBJ1-5
V: TRBV6-2/TRBV6-3

CDR3: CASSFSRNTQYF
J: TRBJ2-3
V: TRBV7-8

CDR3: CASSRSGALRRQHTQYF
J: TRBJ2-3
V: TRBV4-3

CDR3: CASSYGETYGYTF
J: TRBJ1-2
V: TRBV6-5

CDR3: CASSLGEGGYEQYF
J: TRBJ2-7
V: TRBV4-1

CDR3: CASSQESVAYNEQFF
J: TRBJ2-1
V: TRBV4-3

CDR3: CASSGKWGGNQPQHF
J: TRBJ1-5
V: TRBV4-1

CDR3: CASFTSGGASDTQYF
J: TRBJ2-3
V: TRBV12-3/TRBV12-4

CDR3: CASRRGSRTESWNEQFF
J: TRBJ2-1
V: TRBV12-3/TRBV12-4

CDR3: CASSYFDGTEAFF
J: TRBJ1-1
V: TRBV6-5

CDR3: CASSGQGPQETQYF
J: TRBJ2-5
V: TRBV7-2

CDR3: CSVGGARGRENTEAFF
J: TRBJ1-1
V: TRBV29-1

CDR3: CASSFGTTNEKLFF
J: TRBJ1-4
V: TRBV5-1

CDR3: CASSRDRGYGYTF
J: TRBJ1-2
V: TRBV6-5

CDR3: CASSPERLDTQYF
J: TRBJ2-3
V: TRBV4-2

CDR3: CSVGTGSYEQYF
J: TRBJ2-7
V: TRBV29-1

CDR3: CASSLVPGGGQPQHF
J: TRBJ1-5
V: TRBV5-1

CDR3: CASSYSSGGEQYF
J: TRBJ2-7
V: TRBV6-6

CDR3: CASSLDRGPGDSPLHF
J: TRBJ1-6
V: TRBV7-9

CDR3: CASSLGRDVQYF
J: TRBJ2-4
V: TRBV7-9

CDR3: CASSPWGGNSPLHF
J: TRBJ1-6
V: TRBV5-1

CDR3: CASSHGTGFSYNEQFF
J: TRBJ2-1
V: TRBV4-2

CDR3: CASSPYTADTEAFF
J: TRBJ1-1
V: TRBV7-2

CDR3: CASSQDLGTGNTEAFF
J: TRBJ1-1
V: TRBV4-1

CDR3: CASSQDQSRSYEQYF
J: TRBJ2-7
V: TRBV4-3

CDR3: CASSVTRGASYNEQFF
J: TRBJ2-1
V: TRBV7-9

CDR3: CASSFSDSPLHF
J: TRBJ1-6
V: TRBV5-4

CDR3: CASSARTGAGNTIYF
J: TRBJ1-3
V: TRBV9

CDR3: CASSQEAGAFTDTQYF
J: TRBJ2-3
V: TRBV4-1

CDR3: CASSLALGAGPSYEQYF
J: TRBJ2-7
V: TRBV5-1

CDR3: CASSYGWQETQYF
J: TRBJ2-5
V: TRBV12-3/TRBV12-4

CDR3: CASSQDGTGGRSQPQHF
J: TRBJ1-5
V: TRBV4-3

CDR3: CAMSPGSNTEAFF
J: TRBJ1-1
V: TRBV10-3

CDR3: CASSYSNPVTDTQYF
J: TRBJ2-3
V: TRBV6-2/TRBV6-3

CDR3: CASRNPGTPRPNEQFF
J: TRBJ2-1
V: TRBV5-1